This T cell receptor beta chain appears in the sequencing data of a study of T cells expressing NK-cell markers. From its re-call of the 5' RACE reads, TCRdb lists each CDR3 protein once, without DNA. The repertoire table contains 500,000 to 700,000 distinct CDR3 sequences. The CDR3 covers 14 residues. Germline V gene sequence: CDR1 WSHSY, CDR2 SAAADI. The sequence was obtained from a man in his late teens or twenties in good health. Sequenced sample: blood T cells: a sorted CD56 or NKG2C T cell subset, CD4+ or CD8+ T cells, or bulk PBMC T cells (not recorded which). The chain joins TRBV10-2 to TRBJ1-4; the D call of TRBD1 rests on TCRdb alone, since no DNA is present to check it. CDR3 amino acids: CASSRRGLGEKLFF.